A single sample gave rise to the 32 T cell receptor beta chains below, sequenced in a study of T cell responses to AZD1222 COVID-19 vaccine. Generated by immunoSEQ multiplex PCR, the TCRdb table keeps only in-frame clones and is missing some. This sample yields more than 90,000 clones, of which 86% are seen a single time; approximately 15% belongs to the top ten. The sample was peripheral blood, taken 28 days after the second AZD1222 dose. These receptors all stem from an adult who received the AZD1222 COVID-19 vaccine.

The CDR3 sequence is CASSGTGAVDQPQHF. The CDR3 DNA sequence: TGTGCCAGCTCCGGGACAGGGGCGGTGGATCAGCCCCAGCATTTT. V usage is TRBV27 and J usage is TRBJ1-5; 10 nucleotides line up with TRBD1. The CDR3 extends over 15 amino acids. The V gene end was trimmed by 8 bases and the J gene end by 5 bases; junction bases not matched to a gene: 9. CDR1 MNHEY and CDR2 SMNVEV come from the germline V gene (reference sequence).

V is TRBV3-1 (or the pseudogene TRBV3-2) and J is TRBJ2-4; D may match TRBD1 or TRBD2 (7 bases each). Germline assignment: CDR1 LGHDT and CDR2 YNNKEL (reference sequence). This CDR3 has 16 amino acids. V dropped 4 bases and J dropped 1 base, with 14 bases sitting between them. CDR3 region: CASSRTGEGAKNIQYF. CDR3 nucleotides: TGTGCCAGCAGCCGAACAGGGGAGGGTGCCAAAAACATTCAGTACTTC.

This clone was observed a handful of times. The V call is TRBV6-5, the J call TRBJ1-6; TRBD1 aligns across 7 bases. The germline gives CDR1 MNHEY, CDR2 SVGAGI. The CDR3 extends over 15 amino acids. The trim removed 2 bases at V and 8 bases at J, leaving 6 bases unmatched. The CDR3 region is CASSYAGQRDSPLHF. In nucleotides, the CDR3 is TGTGCCAGCAGTTACGCGGGACAGCGAGATTCACCCCTCCACTTT.

V gene TRBV5-8 combines with J gene TRBJ2-7; D ambiguous. This CDR3 has 14 amino acids. With 0 bases removed from V and 4 bases from J, the gap between germline ends came to 11 bases. The V gene's germline CDR1 is SGHTS and CDR2 YDEGEE. The CDR3 coding sequence is TGTGCCAGCAGCTTGGCCGGTCTCTTTTACGAGCAGTACTTC. Its protein product is CASSLAGLFYEQYF. The full variable domain, in which reference TRBV5-8 and TRBJ2-7 provide the parts outside the CDR3, is EAGVTQSPTHLIKTRGQQATLRCSPISGHTSVYWYQQALGLGLQFLLWYDEGEERNRGNFPPRFSGRQFPNYSSELNVNALELEDSALYLCASSLAGLFYEQYFGPGTRLTVT.

The chain has TRBV28 and TRBJ1-1; no definite D call. The CDR3 totals 12 residues. With 1 base removed from V and 5 bases from J, the gap between germline ends came to 5 bases. CDR1 is MDHEN, CDR2 SYDVKM, per germline. The CDR3 sequence is CASSLSGTEAFF. CDR3 DNA sequence: TGTGCCAGCAGTTTATCCGGGACTGAAGCTTTCTTT.

The chain uses TRBV7-3 and TRBJ2-3; D call uncertain. Between the trimmed V and J ends, which lost 3 bases and 1 base, there was a span of 5 bases. The CDR3 has 13 amino acids. Germline loops: CDR1 SGHTA, CDR2 FQGTGA. CDR3 DNA: TGTGCCAGCAGCTTTACAGGCACAGATACGCAGTATTTT. Protein: CASSFTGTDTQYF. Combining the CDR3 with reference TRBV7-3 and TRBJ2-3 gives the whole variable domain GAGVSQTPSNKVTEKGKYVELRCDPISGHTALYWYRQSLGQGPEFLIYFQGTGAADDSGLPNDRFFAVRPEGSVSTLKIQRTERGDSAVYLCASSFTGTDTQYFGPGTRLTVL.

This chain connects TRBV27 to TRBJ2-7, with D possibly being TRBD2 (6 bases). The CDR3 has 13 amino acids. Trimming removed 6 bases from V and 5 bases from J, with 14 bases in between. Germline CDR1 and CDR2: MNHEY and SMNVEV (reference sequence). CDR3 amino acids: CASRKTSRDEQYF. The CDR3 DNA is TGTGCCAGCAGGAAGACTAGTAGGGACGAGCAGTACTTC.

This clone was detected a few times. V is TRBV29-1 and J is TRBJ2-5; the match to TRBD2 covers 8 bases. With V trimmed by 5 bases and J by 6 bases, 8 bases remained unmatched. The CDR3 spans 13 residues. Germline CDR1 and CDR2: SQVTM and ANQGSEA. CDR3 residues: CSVFSGVGKTQYF. CDR3 nucleotide sequence: TGCAGCGTTTTTAGCGGGGTGGGGAAGACCCAGTACTTC.

This clone has only one observation. The CDR3 DNA sequence: TGCAGTGCTAGTGACTTTGAGGGGCCTGGAAACACCATATATTTT. Translation gives CSASDFEGPGNTIYF. The rearrangement joins TRBV20-1 to TRBJ1-3; possible D gene TRBD1, 5 bases. V was cut by 3 bases and J by 2 bases, with 14 bases left in between. CDR1 is DFQATT, CDR2 SNEGSKA, per germline (reference sequence). The CDR3 covers 15 residues.

The chain employs TRBV5-6 and TRBJ2-3; D might be TRBD2 (5 bases). The germline V and J ends were trimmed by 0 bases and 6 bases, with 5 bases remaining between them. CDR1 and CDR2 from the germline V gene are SGHDT and YYEEEE. This CDR3 has 12 residues. This CDR3 reads CASSLAGDTQYF. The CDR3, as DNA: TGTGCCAGCAGCTTGGCGGGGGATACGCAGTATTTT.

This clone was counted once. The CDR3 DNA sequence: TGTGCCATCAAGGAGACGAACGACGAAGGGGCTTTCTTT. It specifies CAIKETNDEGAFF. The chain joins TRBV10-3 to TRBJ1-1; D not resolved. The CDR3 contains 13 residues. Trimming took 7 bases from V and 11 from J, leaving 20 bases between them. The germline gives CDR1 ENHRY, CDR2 SYGVKD.

The chain carries TRBV19 and TRBJ1-2; maybe TRBD1 (5 bases). CDR3 length: 14 amino acids. Trimming cost V 6 bases and J 4 bases, with 15 bases left between them. Per germline, CDR1 LNHDA and CDR2 SQIVND (reference sequence). This CDR3 is CASSLGDEGYGYTF. The CDR3 nucleotides read TGTGCCAGTAGCTTGGGGGACGAGGGCTATGGCTACACCTTC. Complete variable domain (other parts from reference TRBV19 and TRBJ1-2): DGGITQSPKYLFRKEGQNVTLSCEQNLNHDAMYWYRQDPGQGLRLIYYSQIVNDFQKGDIAEGYSVSREKKESFPLTVTSAQKNPTAFYLCASSLGDEGYGYTFGSGTRLTVV.

V is TRBV19 and J is TRBJ1-1; 7 bases are a match to TRBD1. The J segment lost 5 bases and the V segment lost 3 bases, leaving 9 bases of the junction unmatched. CDR1 and CDR2 from the germline V gene are LNHDA and SQIVND (reference sequence). The CDR3 is 15 amino acids. CDR3 residues: CASSMRQGVGTEAFF. CDR3 coding DNA: TGTGCCAGTAGTATGAGGCAGGGGGTAGGAACTGAAGCTTTCTTT.

The rearrangement joins TRBV5-8 to TRBJ2-7, with D maybe TRBD2 (5 bases). Germline CDR1 and CDR2: SGHTS and YDEGEE. This CDR3 has 14 residues. V was shortened by 0 bases and J by 3 bases, with 10 bases between the two germline ends. In nucleotides, the CDR3 is TGTGCCAGCAGCTTGGATCCGGGGAGCTACGAGCAGTACTTC. Translated, it gives CASSLDPGSYEQYF.

The CDR3 nucleotides are TGTGCCACCAGTGACTTGGGACAGGGTGGCACCGGGGAGCTGTTTTTT. Translation: CATSDLGQGGTGELFF. V gene TRBV24-1 combines with J gene TRBJ2-2; TRBD1 matches at 9 bases. After removal of 4 bases from V and 4 bases from J, the junction contained 6 bases not matched to a gene. CDR1 is KGHDR and CDR2 is SFDVKD in the germline V gene. CDR3 length: 16 residues.

The chain employs TRBV3-1 (or the pseudogene TRBV3-2) and TRBJ2-3; 9 bases agree with TRBD1. After removal of 0 bases from V and 5 bases from J, the junction contained 9 bases not matched to a gene. The CDR3 extends over 17 amino acids. The V gene's germline CDR1 is LGHDT and CDR2 YNNKEL (reference sequence). CDR3 DNA sequence: TGTGCCAGCAGCCAAGAACAGGGGGCGGTGGGTTTAGATACGCAGTATTTT. This sequence encodes CASSQEQGAVGLDTQYF.

The chain is built from TRBV7-9 and TRBJ2-5; unclear D gene. The germline V gene has CDR1 SEHNR and CDR2 FQNEAQ (reference sequence). This CDR3 region has 12 residues. Trimming removed 5 bases from V and 10 bases from J, with 14 bases in between. The CDR3 DNA is TGTGCCAGCAGCCAGACGGACCCTTACCAGTACTTC. Residues: CASSQTDPYQYF.

This sequence joins TRBV6-5 and TRBJ2-7; weak D call: TRBD1 (5 bases). In germline, CDR1 is MNHEY, CDR2 SVGAGI. CDR3 size: 15 residues. V gave up 4 bases and J gave up 7 bases, with 20 bases separating them. The DNA for the CDR3 is TGTGCCAGCAGTTCCCCATCAGCAGGGCCTAAGGAGCAGTACTTC. Protein: CASSSPSAGPKEQYF.

J is TRBJ2-2 and V is TRBV2, with a tentative D call TRBD2 (5 bases). The ends were cut back, 4 bases at V and 4 bases at J, with 13 bases in the middle. Germline V CDR1 and CDR2: SNHLY, FYNNEI. The CDR3 has 15 residues. The CDR3 coding sequence is TGTGCCAGCAGTGGTATCATCAGCGGCACCGGGGAGCTGTTTTTT. It is translated as CASSGIISGTGELFF.

This chain joins TRBV28 and TRBJ1-2, with 9 bases matching TRBD1. CDR1 MDHEN and CDR2 SYDVKM come from the germline V gene. This CDR3 spans 17 amino acids. The trim removed 3 bases at V and 2 bases at J, leaving 10 bases unmatched. The CDR3 DNA follows: TGTGCCAGCAGTTTTTATCTATCCGGGACAGGGAACTATGGCTACACCTTC. This translates into CASSFYLSGTGNYGYTF.

This sequence joins TRBV7-9 and TRBJ2-7; 7 bases are shared with TRBD1. CDR1 is SEHNR, CDR2 FQNEAQ, per germline (reference sequence). The CDR3 has 15 residues. Unmatched junction bases numbered 10, after V lost 5 bases and J lost 3 bases. The CDR3 region is CASSPRQGIVYEQYF. The CDR3, as DNA: TGTGCCAGCAGCCCCCGACAGGGAATCGTCTACGAGCAGTACTTC.

The chain couples TRBV4-1 to TRBJ2-7; 11 bases are a match to TRBD2. The germline V gene encodes CDR1 MGHRA and CDR2 YSYEKL. The CDR3 extends over 16 amino acids. V lost 4 bases and J lost 7; bases outside the gene matches: 12. The CDR3 sequence is CASSRGSGTSGGEQYF. The CDR3 DNA sequence: TGCGCCAGCAGCCGGGGTTCGGGAACTAGCGGGGGAGAGCAGTACTTC.

Here the CDR3 reads CASSLGTGSSGNTIYF. For the CDR3, the DNA is TGTGCCAGCAGCTTAGGGACAGGCTCCTCTGGAAACACCATATATTTT. The chain couples TRBV5-6 to TRBJ1-3; 8 bases align to TRBD1. The CDR3 spans 16 residues. Germline V lookup: CDR1 SGHDT, CDR2 YYEEEE. V lost 2 bases and J lost 0; bases outside the gene matches: 4.

The V and J genes are TRBV28 and TRBJ1-4; 8 bases align to TRBD1. Trimming removed 5 bases from V and 1 base from J; junction bases left unmatched: 6. The CDR3 extends over 16 amino acids. The germline V gene encodes CDR1 MDHEN and CDR2 SYDVKM. The CDR3: CASSIGQGETNEKLFF. In nucleotides, the CDR3 is TGTGCCAGCAGTATCGGACAGGGAGAAACTAATGAAAAACTGTTTTTT.

This clone appeared a few times. The V call is TRBV28, the J call TRBJ2-7, with D possibly being TRBD1 (5 bases). V was clipped by 4 bases and J by 5 bases, with 9 bases between them. Germline V gene sequence: CDR1 MDHEN, CDR2 SYDVKM. The length of the CDR3 is 12 residues. CDR3 residues: CASSYTGNEQYF. CDR3 in DNA: TGTGCCAGCAGTTACACAGGTAACGAGCAGTACTTC.

This clone was seen a few times. The chain has TRBV27 and TRBJ2-1; weak D call: TRBD1 (6 bases). CDR3 size: 14 residues. The germline V gene encodes CDR1 MNHEY and CDR2 SMNVEV (reference sequence). V was clipped by 0 bases and J by 15 bases, with 18 bases between them. CDR3 DNA sequence: TGTGCCAGCAGTTTATCGGCAGGGGCGCCTTGGGGGTTCTTC. It codes for CASSLSAGAPWGFF.

With regard to this clone: The same CDR3 is also encoded by other DNA sequences in this sample. The chain uses TRBV3-1 (or the pseudogene TRBV3-2) and TRBJ2-7, with D hard to call. Germline V lookup: CDR1 LGHDT, CDR2 YNNKEL (reference sequence). The V end was cut by 1 base, the J end by 3 bases, with 1 base between. This CDR3 is 11 amino acids long. CDR3 residues: CASSQGYEQYF. CDR3 DNA sequence: TGTGCCAGCAGCCAAGGCTACGAGCAGTACTTC.

This clone was picked up one time. V gene TRBV9 combines with J gene TRBJ1-3; D unresolved. This CDR3 is built from 14 residues. V was clipped by 0 bases and J by 4 bases, with 8 bases between them. Germline V gene lookup returns CDR1 SGDLS and CDR2 YYNGEE. CDR3 bases: TGTGCCAGCAGCGTAGCCAGTGCCGGAAACACCATATATTTT. The encoded protein is CASSVASAGNTIYF.

This chain links TRBV28 with TRBJ2-5; D may be TRBD2 (6 bases). V was trimmed by 8 bases and J by 5 bases, leaving 15 bases between them. This CDR3 comprises 13 residues. Germline lookup yields CDR1 MDHEN and CDR2 SYDVKM. This chain's CDR3 is CASSIGGSETQYF. In DNA, the CDR3 is TGTGCCAGCTCGATCGGGGGAAGCGAGACCCAGTACTTC.

This clone has more than one count but fewer than ten. The chain joins TRBV7-6 to TRBJ1-6, with TRBD1 matching over 7 bases. V trimming: 5 bases; J trimming: 7 bases; junction bases outside the gene matches: 8. Looked up from germline, CDR1 is SGHVS and CDR2 is FNYEAQ. The CDR3 has 15 amino acids. CDR3 DNA sequence: TGTGCCAGCAGCCCAGTCCCGGGACAGAATTCACCCCTCCACTTT. It encodes CASSPVPGQNSPLHF.

The chain has TRBV19 and TRBJ1-5; 10 bases agree with TRBD1. J gave up 4 bases and V 4 bases, and 13 bases lay outside the gene matches. Germline V gives CDR1 LNHDA, CDR2 SQIVND (reference sequence). CDR3 length: 18 amino acids. As DNA, the CDR3 is TGTGCCAGTAGTAGAACCGGGACAGGGGCCGACAGGAATCAGCCCCAGCATTTT. Translation: CASSRTGTGADRNQPQHF. Full variable domain (remainder filled in from reference TRBV19 and TRBJ1-5): DGGITQSPKYLFRKEGQNVTLSCEQNLNHDAMYWYRQDPGQGLRLIYYSQIVNDFQKGDIAEGYSVSREKKESFPLTVTSAQKNPTAFYLCASSRTGTGADRNQPQHFGDGTRLSIL.

This clone was counted once. The J gene is TRBJ2-7, the V gene TRBV2, with a possible D match to TRBD2 (6 bases). Trimming left V 7 bases short and J 1 base short, with 14 bases between. The CDR3 has 14 residues. Germline CDR1 and CDR2: SNHLY and FYNNEI. The CDR3 reads CASNPDYSSYEQYF. In nucleotides, the CDR3 is TGTGCCAGCAACCCGGACTATTCGTCCTACGAGCAGTACTTC.